This TCR beta chain was obtained from a study of siplizumab effects on memory and regulatory T cells. Germline loops: CDR1 SGHRS, CDR2 YFSETQ. The CDR3 length is 14 residues. V lost 3 bases and J 9 bases, leaving 16 bases between the germline ends. TCRdb's table, derived via immunoSEQ multiplex PCR, lists solely in-frame clones and lacks some. The sample holds 65,000 to 70,000 clones, about 90% seen once. The clonotype was recovered from a human donor in good health. The rearrangement links TRBV5-1 to TRBJ2-1, with D perhaps TRBD1 or TRBD2 (7 bases each). Sample: Tregs sorted from blood. The CDR3 nucleotides read TGCGCCAGCAGCTGGGTGACAGGGAGGGGTGAGCAGTTCTTC. Its translation: CASSWVTGRGEQFF.